The T cell receptor (beta chain) under discussion was sequenced for a study of cytomegalovirus exposure and HLA in healthy donors. Study findings and constraints: Associated with cytomegalovirus, according to the listing, were around 160 TCR beta chains. In an earlier analysis, most TCR beta V segments were productive about 87% or about 30% of the time. Reports indicated that the classifier achieved high specificity and sensitivity in diagnosing cytomegalovirus status.

On this clone: Its antigen is still unknown.

Primers included in the PCR were 60 Vbeta and 13 Jbeta primers. Only in-frame clones appear in the TCRdb table, and some are missing; sequencing was by immunoSEQ multiplex PCR. This table holds 40,000 to 55,000 clones, approximately 70% found once. Germline V gene data show CDR1 as SQVTM and CDR2 as ANQGSEA. Between the trimmed V and J ends, which lost 4 bases and 9 bases, there was a span of 15 bases. The CDR3 totals 12 residues. The TCR was taken from a man aged 30-40 years in good health and CMV-seronegative. The sequenced sample was PBMCs. V is TRBV29-1 and J is TRBJ1-1, with a weak D call TRBD1 (5 bases). For the CDR3, the DNA is TGCAGCGTTGTTGAGGACACAAAAAAAGCTTTCTTT. Its translation: CSVVEDTKKAFF.